This entry lists 27 T cell receptor beta chains sequenced from one sample in a study of vaccination effects on CD4 cells after COVID-19. Libraries were prepared by immunoSEQ multiplex PCR; TCRdb keeps only in-frame clonotypes and omits some of them. The top ten clones hold around 18% of a sample with tens of thousands of clones, around 67% of them seen once. The antigens of these receptors remain unknown. Sequencing followed a ViraFEST assay step that expanded antigen-specific CD4+ T cells with viral peptide pools. The authors isolated CD4+ T cells after around 9 days of culture. Recipients of the vaccine had no prior SARS-CoV-2 infection and negative nucleocapsid antibodies. Sequencing was performed on CD4+ T cells from PBMCs cultured with SARS-CoV-2 spike peptides, taken before COVID-19 vaccination. The source of these receptors is a human donor who received a COVID-19 vaccine.

The gene calls are TRBV7-2 and TRBJ1-2, with a tentative D call TRBD1 (5 bases). V lost 1 base and J lost 8, with 20 bases in between. Germline lookup yields CDR1 SGHTA and CDR2 FQGNSA. The CDR3 is made up of 16 amino acids. CDR3 loop: CASSLGTSFGTGGYTF. As DNA, the CDR3 is TGTGCCAGCAGCTTAGGGACCAGTTTCGGGACGGGAGGCTACACCTTC.

The genes are TRBV27 and TRBJ1-1; possible D gene TRBD1, 5 bases. The CDR3 is 14 residues long. Per germline, CDR1 MNHEY and CDR2 SMNVEV (reference sequence). Trimming took off 8 bases at V and 5 bases at J, with 18 bases between the two ends. CDR3 nucleotides: TGTGCCAGCGGCCCTCCGGGGCGGGAGACTGAAGCTTTCTTT. As protein: CASGPPGRETEAFF.

The J gene is TRBJ1-6, the V gene TRBV5-1, with D unresolved. The V end lost 3 bases, the J end lost 7 bases, and 14 bases lay between the germline ends. The CDR3 spans 15 residues. The germline V gene encodes CDR1 SGHRS and CDR2 YFSETQ. DNA for the CDR3: TGCGCCAGCAGCTACGCATCGGCGGAGAATTCACCCCTCCACTTT. Its protein product is CASSYASAENSPLHF. Together with reference TRBV5-1 and TRBJ1-6, the CDR3 gives the full variable domain: KAGVTQTPRYLIKTRGQQVTLSCSPISGHRSVSWYQQTPGQGLQFLFEYFSETQRNKGNFPGRFSGRQFSNSRSEMNVSTLELGDSALYLCASSYASAENSPLHFGNGTRLTVT.

The gene calls are TRBV5-4 and TRBJ2-3, with a possible D match to TRBD2 (7 bases). Germline CDR1 SGHNT, CDR2 YYREEE (reference sequence). The CDR3 loop spans 15 amino acids. V shed 2 bases and J shed 2 bases, with 12 bases lying between them. CDR3 sequence (DNA): TGTGCCAGCAGCTTCGGGGGGCCCTCCACAGATACGCAGTATTTT. Translating gives CASSFGGPSTDTQYF.

The chain's CDR3 is CASSPTSGARGETQYF. The CDR3 nucleotides read TGTGCCAGCAGCCCGACTAGCGGGGCCCGGGGGGAGACCCAGTACTTC. The chain combines TRBV7-6 with TRBJ2-5; TRBD2 aligns across 11 bases. V lost 5 bases, J lost 5 bases, and 10 bases stayed unmatched. The CDR3 spans 16 residues. The germline V gene has CDR1 SGHVS and CDR2 FNYEAQ.

The rearrangement joins TRBV4-2 to TRBJ2-1, with TRBD2 identical over 14 bases. Germline assignment: CDR1 LGHNA and CDR2 YNFKEQ. The CDR3 sequence is 19 residues long. V lost 4 bases and J lost 0; bases outside the gene matches: 8. CDR3 amino acids: CASSRGLAGASASYNEQFF. The CDR3 DNA is TGTGCCAGCAGCCGGGGACTAGCGGGGGCCTCCGCCTCCTACAATGAGCAGTTCTTC.

CDR3 in DNA: TGTGCCAGCAGTCCCAGCTCCTATGGCTACACCTTC. Translated: CASSPSSYGYTF. The chain uses TRBV28 and TRBJ1-2; D is undetermined. The germline V gene has CDR1 MDHEN and CDR2 SYDVKM. CDR3 length: 12 amino acids. V lost 5 bases, J lost 4 bases, and 8 bases lay in between.

This clone showed up just a few times. The genes are TRBV5-6 and TRBJ1-3; D is uncertain. Trimming left V 1 base short and J 4 bases short, with 9 bases between. CDR3 length: 14 residues. Germline V CDR1 and CDR2: SGHDT, YYEEEE. CDR3 coding DNA: TGTGCCAGCAGCTTGCCGGCAGCCGGAAACACCATATATTTT. Translation gives CASSLPAAGNTIYF.

This clone ranks as medium-sized. This CDR3 reads CASSPDRARNTGELFF. Here the CDR3 DNA reads TGCGCCAGCAGCCCCGACAGGGCGAGGAACACCGGGGAGCTGTTTTTT. V gene TRBV5-1 combines with J gene TRBJ2-2; TRBD1 agrees at 7 bases. CDR3 length equals 16 residues. Unmatched junction bases numbered 7, after V lost 4 bases and J lost 1 base. Per the germline V gene, CDR1 is SGHRS and CDR2 is YFSETQ.

The rearrangement uses TRBV30 and TRBJ1-6; 9 bases match TRBD1. This CDR3 has 15 amino acids. V was pared by 0 bases and J by 8 bases, with 5 bases of the junction left unmatched. Germline values: CDR1 GTSNPN, CDR2 SVGIG (reference sequence). As DNA, the CDR3 is TGTGCCTGGAGTGTACTGGACAGGGGAGATTCACCCCTCCACTTT. Translated, it gives CAWSVLDRGDSPLHF. Drawing the rest from reference TRBV30 and TRBJ1-6, the complete variable domain is SQTIHQWPATLVQPVGSPLSLECTVEGTSNPNLYWYRQAAGRGLQLLFYSVGIGQISSEVPQNLSASRPQDRQFILSSKKLLLSDSGFYLCAWSVLDRGDSPLHFGNGTRLTVT.

This clone rates as medium-sized. The V call is TRBV18, the J call TRBJ2-1; TRBD2 agrees at 12 bases. The ends lost 0 bases at V and 7 bases at J; junction bases unmatched: 4. The CDR3 loop spans 16 amino acids. CDR1 and CDR2 from the germline V gene are KGHSH and LQKENI. CDR3 residues: CASSPPSSGGANEQFF. For the CDR3, the DNA is TGTGCCAGCTCACCACCATCTAGCGGGGGGGCAAATGAGCAGTTCTTC.

CDR3 bases: TGTGCCAGCAGCCTAGCGGGGGTAGAGTTCTTC. The encoded protein is CASSLAGVEFF. V gene TRBV6-1 combines with J gene TRBJ2-1; 10 bases are a match to TRBD2. Trimming cost V 6 bases and J 14 bases; bases outside gene matches: 4. The CDR3 runs 11 residues. From germline, CDR1 is MNHNS and CDR2 SASEGT.

The chain uses TRBV4-3 and TRBJ2-2; D gene ambiguous. CDR1 and CDR2 from the germline V gene are LGHNA and YSLEER. This CDR3 is built from 14 residues. Trimming removed 6 bases at V and 0 bases at J, with 8 bases between. CDR3 sequence (DNA): TGCGCCAGCAGTCTTGCGGCGAACACCGGGGAGCTGTTTTTT. This gives the protein CASSLAANTGELFF.

The chain is built from TRBV5-4 and TRBJ2-1; TRBD2 agrees at 8 bases. The ends lost 4 bases at V and 5 bases at J; junction bases unmatched: 11. Germline V gene sequence: CDR1 SGHNT, CDR2 YYREEE (reference sequence). The CDR3 runs to 16 residues. CDR3 DNA: TGTGCCAGCAGCCCTGCCGGGGCGGGGGGTAACAATGAGCAGTTCTTC. Residues: CASSPAGAGGNNEQFF.

The rearrangement uses TRBV6-5 and TRBJ1-5; D is uncertain. Germline lookup yields CDR1 MNHEY and CDR2 SVGAGI. This CDR3 spans 14 amino acids. The ends were cut back, 0 bases at V and 6 bases at J, with 9 bases in the middle. The CDR3 sequence: CASSYSITGQPQHF. The CDR3 DNA reads TGTGCCAGCAGTTACTCGATCACCGGTCAGCCCCAGCATTTT.

This chain connects TRBV5-5 to TRBJ2-1; D is unclear. CDR1 SGHKS and CDR2 YYEKEE come from the germline V gene (reference sequence). Trimming left V 2 bases short and J 10 bases short, with 10 bases between. The length of the CDR3 is 12 residues. CDR3 in DNA: TGTGCCAGCAGCTTCCGACGTCAGGAGCAGTTCTTC. This translates into CASSFRRQEQFF.

This clone was recorded only once. CDR3 region: CASYGLALYSSYNEQFF. The CDR3 nucleotides are TGTGCCAGCTACGGACTAGCGTTATACAGCTCCTACAATGAGCAGTTCTTC. The J gene is TRBJ2-1, the V gene TRBV28; the match to TRBD2 covers 9 bases. The CDR3 totals 17 residues. CDR1 is MDHEN, CDR2 SYDVKM, per germline. The ends lost 8 bases at V and 0 bases at J; junction bases unmatched: 11.

The rearrangement links TRBV5-6 to TRBJ1-2; TRBD1 is a possible D gene (6 bases). The germline V and J ends were trimmed by 0 bases and 6 bases, with 9 bases remaining between them. CDR1 and CDR2 from the germline V gene are SGHDT and YYEEEE. CDR3 length equals 13 residues. This CDR3 reads CASSLAGEDGYTF. CDR3 nucleotides: TGTGCCAGCAGCTTGGCAGGGGAGGATGGCTACACCTTC.

The chain links TRBV5-4 to TRBJ2-4; 11 bases map to TRBD2. V gave up 0 bases and J gave up 4 bases; unmatched junction bases: 3. The CDR3 covers 16 residues. Germline CDR1 is SGHNT and CDR2 is YYREEE (reference sequence). CDR3 region: CASSLGGTSGKNIQYF. CDR3 nucleotides: TGTGCCAGCAGCTTGGGGGGGACTAGCGGAAAAAACATTCAGTACTTC. The whole variable domain, filled in from reference TRBV5-4 and TRBJ2-4, reads ETGVTQSPTHLIKTRGQQVTLRCSSQSGHNTVSWYQQALGQGPQFIFQYYREEENGRGNFPPRFSGLQFPNYSSELNVNALELDDSALYLCASSLGGTSGKNIQYFGAGTRLSVL.

The chain combines TRBV4-3 with TRBJ1-5; D is uncertain. CDR1 and CDR2 (germline): LGHNA, YSLEER. CDR3 length: 15 amino acids. V gave up 0 bases and J gave up 5 bases, with 11 bases separating them. CDR3 in DNA: TGCGCCAGCAGCCAAGATAGGATGGGAGATCAGCCCCAGCATTTT. Protein sequence: CASSQDRMGDQPQHF.

The chain is built from TRBV11-2 and TRBJ1-3, with a weak D call TRBD1 (5 bases). Trimming cost V 1 base and J 3 bases, with 10 bases left between them. The germline V gene has CDR1 SGHAT and CDR2 FQNNGV. The CDR3 runs 15 residues. The DNA of the CDR3 is TGTGCCAGCAGCTTAGCCGGGGCCCATGGAAACACCATATATTTT. Protein sequence: CASSLAGAHGNTIYF.

This clone was found once. The CDR3 DNA sequence: TGTGCCAGCTCACCGCCCCGGGCCGGGAGGTATGAAAAACTGTTTTTT. Its protein is CASSPPRAGRYEKLFF. The rearrangement joins TRBV18 to TRBJ1-4; the D is unclear. Germline V lookup: CDR1 KGHSH, CDR2 LQKENI. With 3 bases removed from V and 6 bases from J, the gap between germline ends came to 17 bases. This CDR3 contains 16 residues.

CDR3 DNA: TGTGCCAGCTCACTCTTACAGAGCACAGATACGCAGTATTTT. Residues: CASSLLQSTDTQYF. The chain joins TRBV18 to TRBJ2-3; D gene ambiguous. This CDR3 is built from 14 residues. Germline assignment: CDR1 KGHSH and CDR2 LQKENI. Trimming took 4 bases from V and 0 from J, leaving 8 bases between them.

The gene calls are TRBV2 and TRBJ2-5; D is unresolved. Germline values: CDR1 SNHLY, CDR2 FYNNEI. This CDR3 spans 11 amino acids. V was trimmed by 7 bases and J by 5 bases, leaving 8 bases between them. CDR3 DNA: TGTGCCAGCAAGTACGGGGAGACCCAGTACTTC. Its protein product is CASKYGETQYF.

CDR3 loop: CAWKGTYGYTF. The DNA of the CDR3 is TGTGCCTGGAAAGGAACTTATGGCTACACCTTC. The chain joins TRBV30 to TRBJ1-2; D uncertain. V lost 4 bases, J lost 5 bases, and 8 bases lay in between. The CDR3 runs 11 residues. Looked up from germline, CDR1 is GTSNPN and CDR2 is SVGIG (reference sequence).

The chain employs TRBV4-1 and TRBJ2-1; D is possibly TRBD1 (6 bases). Germline values: CDR1 MGHRA, CDR2 YSYEKL. CDR3 length equals 15 residues. V dropped 2 bases and J dropped 5 bases, with 13 bases sitting between them. The DNA of the CDR3 is TGCGCCAGCAGCCAATTGGGGGCAAGAGACAATGAGCAGTTCTTC. Translating gives CASSQLGARDNEQFF.

This clone came up a few times. The chain is built from TRBV4-1 and TRBJ1-4; 12 bases agree with TRBD1. The CDR3 sequence is 17 residues long. Trimming cost V 2 bases and J 2 bases; bases outside gene matches: 3. From germline, CDR1 is MGHRA and CDR2 YSYEKL. CDR3 sequence reads: CASSQTGQGATNEKLFF. The DNA for the CDR3 is TGCGCCAGCAGCCAAACGGGACAGGGGGCCACTAATGAAAAACTGTTTTTT.